There are a few counts of the clone carrying this TCR beta chain. Antigen unknown. TCRdb keeps only in-frame clones here, not all; method: immunoSEQ multiplex PCR. Among 100,000 to 140,000 clones listed, about 90% were seen once. The germline V and J ends were trimmed by 5 bases and 7 bases, with 13 bases remaining between them. Germline-derived CDR1 and CDR2 are SGHKS and YYEKEE (reference sequence). The CDR3 length is 12 residues. The data derive from a study of T cell responses to AZD1222 COVID-19 vaccine. Overall study results and limits: A mostly white British donor set with more females was recruited, and clonal diversity was possibly underestimated.

The source of this sequence is an adult who received the AZD1222 COVID-19 vaccine. The sample here was peripheral blood, taken 28 days after the second AZD1222 dose. This chain joins TRBV5-5 and TRBJ2-7, with no clear D. CDR3: CASRQDLREQYF. In nucleotides, the CDR3 is TGTGCCAGCAGACAAGACCTAAGAGAGCAGTACTTC.